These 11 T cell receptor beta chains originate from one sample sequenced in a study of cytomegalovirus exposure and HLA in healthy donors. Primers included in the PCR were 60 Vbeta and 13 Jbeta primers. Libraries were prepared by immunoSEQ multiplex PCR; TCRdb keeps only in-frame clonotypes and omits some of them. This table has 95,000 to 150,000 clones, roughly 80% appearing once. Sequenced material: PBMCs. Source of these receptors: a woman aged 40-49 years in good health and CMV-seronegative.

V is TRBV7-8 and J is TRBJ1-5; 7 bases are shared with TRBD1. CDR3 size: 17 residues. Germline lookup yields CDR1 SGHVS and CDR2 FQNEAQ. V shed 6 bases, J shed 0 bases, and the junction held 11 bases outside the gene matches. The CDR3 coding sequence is TGTGCCAGCAGGGCAGGACGGGACAGATTTAGCAATCAGCCCCAGCATTTT. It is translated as CASRAGRDRFSNQPQHF.

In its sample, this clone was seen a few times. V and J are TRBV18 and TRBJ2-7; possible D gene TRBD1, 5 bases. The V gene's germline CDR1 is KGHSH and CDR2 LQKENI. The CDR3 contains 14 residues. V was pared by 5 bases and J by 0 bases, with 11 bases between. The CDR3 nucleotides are TGTGCCAGCTCAATGAAGGGGTTCTCCTACGAGCAGTACTTC. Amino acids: CASSMKGFSYEQYF.

The CDR3 loop is CASSEGARYGYTF. Written as DNA, the CDR3 is TGTGCCAGCAGCGAGGGGGCTCGCTATGGCTACACCTTC. The rearrangement joins TRBV6-5 to TRBJ1-2, with TRBD1 matching 7 bases. V dropped 6 bases and J dropped 4; count of bases not matched to a gene: 5. The CDR3 consists of 13 residues. CDR1 is MNHEY, CDR2 SVGAGI, per germline.

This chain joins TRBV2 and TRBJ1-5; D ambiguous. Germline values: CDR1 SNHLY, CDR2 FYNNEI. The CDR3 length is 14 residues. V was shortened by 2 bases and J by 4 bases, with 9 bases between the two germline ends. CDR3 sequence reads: CASSERGRNQPQHF. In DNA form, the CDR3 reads TGTGCCAGCAGTGAACGCGGGCGGAATCAGCCCCAGCATTTT.

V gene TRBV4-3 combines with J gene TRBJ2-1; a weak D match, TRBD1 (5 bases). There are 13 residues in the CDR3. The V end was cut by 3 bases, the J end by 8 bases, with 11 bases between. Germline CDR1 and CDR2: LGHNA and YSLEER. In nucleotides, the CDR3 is TGCGCCAGCAGCCAGGGCAGGGTCGATGAGCAGTTCTTC. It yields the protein CASSQGRVDEQFF.

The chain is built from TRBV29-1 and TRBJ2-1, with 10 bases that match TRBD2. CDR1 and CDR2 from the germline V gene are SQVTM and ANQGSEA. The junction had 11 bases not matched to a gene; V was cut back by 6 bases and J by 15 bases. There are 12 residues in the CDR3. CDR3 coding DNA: TGCAGCGTGGAGTCTAGCGGGAGTTGGCGGTTCTTC. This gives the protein CSVESSGSWRFF.

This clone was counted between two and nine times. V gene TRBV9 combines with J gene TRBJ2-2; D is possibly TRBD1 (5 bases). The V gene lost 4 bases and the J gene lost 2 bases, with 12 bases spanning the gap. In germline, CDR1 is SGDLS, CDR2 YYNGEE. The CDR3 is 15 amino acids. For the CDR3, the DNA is TGTGCCAGCAGCCTCGGACGGACAAACACCGGGGAGCTGTTTTTT. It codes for CASSLGRTNTGELFF.

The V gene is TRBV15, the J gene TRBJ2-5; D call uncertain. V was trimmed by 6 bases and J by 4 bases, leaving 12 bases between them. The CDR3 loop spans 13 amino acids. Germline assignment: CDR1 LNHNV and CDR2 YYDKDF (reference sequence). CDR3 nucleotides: TGTGCCACCAGACGAGAGATTGGAGAGACCCAGTACTTC. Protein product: CATRREIGETQYF.

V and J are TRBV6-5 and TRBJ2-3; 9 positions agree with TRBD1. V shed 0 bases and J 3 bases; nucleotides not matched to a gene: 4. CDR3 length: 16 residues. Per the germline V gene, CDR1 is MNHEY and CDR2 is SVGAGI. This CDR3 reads CASSYSGDRETDTQYF. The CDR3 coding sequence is TGTGCCAGCAGTTACTCGGGGGACAGGGAAACAGATACGCAGTATTTT.

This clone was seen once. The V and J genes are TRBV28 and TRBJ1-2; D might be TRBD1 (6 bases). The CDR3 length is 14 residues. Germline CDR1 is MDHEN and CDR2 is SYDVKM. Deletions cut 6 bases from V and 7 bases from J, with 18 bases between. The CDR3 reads CASSATGLDGGYTF. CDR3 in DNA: TGTGCCAGCAGCGCAACAGGGCTAGACGGTGGCTACACCTTC.

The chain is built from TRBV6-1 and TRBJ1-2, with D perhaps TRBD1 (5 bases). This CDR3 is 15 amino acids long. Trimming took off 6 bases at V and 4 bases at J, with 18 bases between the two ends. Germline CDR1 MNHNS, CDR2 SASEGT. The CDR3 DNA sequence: TGTGCCAGCAGCTCTACAGAGGCTAGGGGCTATGGCTACACCTTC. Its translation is CASSSTEARGYGYTF.